The 7 T cell receptor beta chains presented below share a single source sample, sequenced in a study of blood T cell repertoires in COVID-19. TCRdb's copy holds only in-frame clones and misses some; the assay was immunoSEQ multiplex PCR. The sample holds some 260,000 clones, around 90% seen once. The sequencing sample was made of peripheral blood. The source of these receptors is a human donor in a cohort sampled during active COVID-19.

The CDR3 sequence: CASSQDRVSTNEKLFF. CDR3 in DNA: TGTGCCAGCAGCCAGGACAGGGTCTCAACTAATGAAAAACTGTTTTTT. The rearrangement links TRBV3-1 (or the pseudogene TRBV3-2) to TRBJ1-4; 8 bases are shared with TRBD1. CDR1 and CDR2 (germline): LGHDT, YNNKEL (reference sequence). The CDR3 totals 16 residues. The V gene end was trimmed by 3 bases and the J gene end by 0 bases; junction bases not matched to a gene: 3.

This clone showed up just once. The chain recombines TRBV7-2 with TRBJ1-1, with a tentative D call TRBD1 (5 bases). CDR3 length equals 15 residues. Trimming shortened V by 0 bases and J by 3 bases, and 11 bases separated the two germline ends. In germline, CDR1 is SGHTA, CDR2 FQGNSA. The CDR3 nucleotides are TGTGCCAGCAGCTTAGCCAGGGTGGGTGACACTGAAGCTTTCTTT. It specifies CASSLARVGDTEAFF.

The gene calls are TRBV6-2 or TRBV6-3 and TRBJ1-5; D unresolved. Trimming left V 4 bases short and J 4 bases short, with 8 bases between. Per the germline V gene, CDR1 is MNHEY and CDR2 is SVGEGT. The CDR3 totals 13 residues. Written as DNA, the CDR3 is TGTGCCAGCAGTTTCAGGAGGAATCAGCCCCAGCATTTT. Amino acids: CASSFRRNQPQHF.

The chain combines TRBV15 with TRBJ1-5, with TRBD1 as a possible D gene (5 bases). The V end lost 9 bases, the J end lost 7 bases, and 16 bases lay between the germline ends. The CDR3 has 13 residues. Germline V gives CDR1 LNHNV, CDR2 YYDKDF (reference sequence). The CDR3 spells CATNDGGWQPQHF. DNA for the CDR3: TGTGCCACTAACGACGGGGGGTGGCAGCCCCAGCATTTT.

This clone occurred a few times. V and J are TRBV19 and TRBJ2-2; TRBD2 aligns across 7 bases. With 10 bases clipped from V and 2 bases from J, the junction kept 7 bases outside the gene matches. CDR3 length: 14 residues. Germline V gives CDR1 LNHDA, CDR2 SQIVND (reference sequence). DNA of the CDR3: TGTGCCACCACGGGCGGGGGAAACACCGGGGAGCTGTTTTTT. Translation gives CATTGGGNTGELFF. The whole variable domain, remainder taken from reference TRBV19 and TRBJ2-2, is DGGITQSPKYLFRKEGQNVTLSCEQNLNHDAMYWYRQDPGQGLRLIYYSQIVNDFQKGDIAEGYSVSREKKESFPLTVTSAQKNPTAFYLCATTGGGNTGELFFGEGSRLTVL.

The CDR3 DNA follows: TGTGCCAGCTCACCACGGGACAGGGGGGCCTATGGCTACACCTTC. It is translated as CASSPRDRGAYGYTF. This sequence joins TRBV18 and TRBJ1-2; 11 bases match TRBD1. V dropped 1 base and J dropped 4; count of bases not matched to a gene: 2. Per the germline V gene, CDR1 is KGHSH and CDR2 is LQKENI. CDR3 length equals 15 residues.

About this clone itself: Distinct nucleotide sequences in the sample also encode this CDR3. The chain uses TRBV7-2 and TRBJ2-7; 9 nucleotides match TRBD1. After removal of 0 bases from V and 4 bases from J, the junction contained 4 bases not matched to a gene. CDR1 is SGHTA, CDR2 FQGNSA, per germline. The CDR3 consists of 15 residues. The CDR3 sequence: CASSLAGTGSYEQYF. In nucleotides, the CDR3 is TGTGCCAGCAGCTTAGCCGGGACAGGGTCTTACGAGCAGTACTTC.